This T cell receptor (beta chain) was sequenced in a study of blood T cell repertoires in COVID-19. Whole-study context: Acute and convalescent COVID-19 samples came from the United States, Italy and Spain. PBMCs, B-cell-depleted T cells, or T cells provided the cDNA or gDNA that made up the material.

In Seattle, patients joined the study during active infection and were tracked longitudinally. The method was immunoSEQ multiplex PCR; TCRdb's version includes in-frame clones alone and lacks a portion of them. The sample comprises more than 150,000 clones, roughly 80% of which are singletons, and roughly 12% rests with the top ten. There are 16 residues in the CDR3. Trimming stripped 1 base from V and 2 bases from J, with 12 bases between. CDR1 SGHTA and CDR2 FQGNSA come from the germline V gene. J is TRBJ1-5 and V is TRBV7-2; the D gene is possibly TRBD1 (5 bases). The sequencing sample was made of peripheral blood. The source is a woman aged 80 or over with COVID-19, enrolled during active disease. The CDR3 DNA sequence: TGTGCCAGCAGCTTAGTGTCCAGGGCAGGCAATCAGCCCCAGCATTTT. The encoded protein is CASSLVSRAGNQPQHF.